The rows below give T cell receptor beta chains drawn from one sample of a study of spatial heterogeneity in lung cancer. TCRdb called the 5' RACE reads again in MiXCR, with one record for every CDR3 protein. The table lists 50,000 to 65,000 distinct CDR3 sequences, more than 7% of them singletons. The sequences come from PBMCs, collected at surgery. These receptors all stem from a female donor with early-stage non-small cell lung cancer. The CDR3 runs from the conserved cysteine through the conserved F or W. Each record gives: D gene, V gene, clone size, J gene, CDR3 protein. A D gene is named only where the DNA matches it firmly. Not all rows give a size; the values are once, few, many and, for expanded clones, a class.

D: -; V: TRBV7-9; size: -; J: TRBJ2-3; CDR3: CASSRWDTTDTQYF
D: -; V: TRBV6-1; size: many; J: TRBJ1-1; CDR3: CASSEGRVYAFF
D: -; V: TRBV7-8; size: many; J: TRBJ1-1; CDR3: CAGRDGFMNTEAFF
D: -; V: TRBV27; size: -; J: TRBJ2-1; CDR3: CASSLPPLNEQFF
D: TRBD1; V: TRBV2; size: few; J: TRBJ1-4; CDR3: CASRAQGTTNEKLFF
D: TRBD2; V: TRBV6-1; size: few; J: TRBJ2-3; CDR3: CASSAAGSLAGTDTQYF
D: TRBD1; V: TRBV20-1; size: few; J: TRBJ2-7; CDR3: CSASLVSGQLTYEQYF
D: TRBD2; V: TRBV3-1; size: few; J: TRBJ2-3; CDR3: CASSLSGLAGGDTQYF
D: -; V: TRBV25-1; size: few; J: TRBJ1-1; CDR3: CASSRDRRAAFF
D: TRBD2; V: TRBV7-8; size: few; J: TRBJ2-5; CDR3: CASSWRSGRMGETQYF
D: -; V: TRBV20-1; size: few; J: TRBJ1-5; CDR3: CSARDMQGNQPQHF
D: TRBD1; V: TRBV6-5; size: -; J: TRBJ1-5; CDR3: CASSNPPQGADQPQHF
D: -; V: TRBV6-2/TRBV6-3; size: many; J: TRBJ1-1; CDR3: CASGVNTEAFF
D: -; V: TRBV25-1; size: -; J: TRBJ2-3; CDR3: CASRTDTQYF
D: -; V: TRBV6-2/TRBV6-3; size: few; J: TRBJ1-1; CDR3: CASSYEGGMNTEAFF
D: TRBD1; V: TRBV7-8; size: few; J: TRBJ1-4; CDR3: CASSLEQGASNEKLFF
D: -; V: TRBV2; size: few; J: TRBJ1-6; CDR3: CASHPRRGLGSPLHF
D: -; V: TRBV28; size: -; J: TRBJ1-4; CDR3: CASSLLGANEKLFF
D: TRBD1; V: TRBV6-5; size: -; J: TRBJ1-6; CDR3: CASRPPTGENSPLHF
D: TRBD1; V: TRBV11-1; size: many; J: TRBJ2-2; CDR3: CASSSTTGMTGELFF
D: -; V: TRBV5-1; size: -; J: TRBJ1-4; CDR3: CASSFQDNEKLFF
D: -; V: TRBV5-4; size: -; J: TRBJ2-5; CDR3: CASSLRGGPWTQYF
D: -; V: TRBV25-1; size: few; J: TRBJ2-4; CDR3: CASSEVYKNIQYF
D: -; V: TRBV20-1; size: many; J: TRBJ1-1; CDR3: CSASGMQVNTEAFF
D: -; V: TRBV12-3/TRBV12-4; size: few; J: TRBJ1-3; CDR3: CASSRALSGNTIYF
D: -; V: TRBV12-3/TRBV12-4; size: -; J: TRBJ2-1; CDR3: CASSLRRGGTNEQFF
D: -; V: TRBV14; size: -; J: TRBJ1-1; CDR3: CASSQEGGLEAFF
D: -; V: TRBV21-1; size: few; J: TRBJ1-4; CDR3: CAGPTPLTGPNEKLFF
D: -; V: TRBV10-3; size: -; J: TRBJ2-3; CDR3: CAIRGITDTQYF
D: -; V: TRBV29-1; size: -; J: TRBJ2-1; CDR3: CSVEGPVRSYNEQFF
D: -; V: TRBV5-1; size: -; J: TRBJ2-4; CDR3: CASSSAGTENIQYF
D: -; V: TRBV3-1; size: -; J: TRBJ2-6; CDR3: CASSRSGAGANVLTF
D: TRBD1; V: TRBV4-1; size: few; J: TRBJ1-5; CDR3: CASSQDIGTGAFQPQHF
D: TRBD1; V: TRBV5-1; size: -; J: TRBJ2-5; CDR3: CASMKGTGRETQYF
D: TRBD2; V: TRBV5-1; size: few; J: TRBJ2-3; CDR3: CASSSTRTSMGDTQYF
D: -; V: TRBV5-1; size: -; J: TRBJ1-1; CDR3: CASSLEGSTEAFF
D: TRBD1; V: TRBV9; size: few; J: TRBJ1-1; CDR3: CASSTDRVATEAFF
D: -; V: TRBV12-3/TRBV12-4; size: few; J: TRBJ1-1; CDR3: CASTDRYTEAFF
D: -; V: TRBV24-1; size: many; J: TRBJ2-2; CDR3: CATSDLQQDTGELFF
D: TRBD1; V: TRBV18; size: few; J: TRBJ2-7; CDR3: CASSPPEGAISYEQYF
D: -; V: TRBV7-9; size: many; J: TRBJ2-1; CDR3: CASSFPGNEQFF